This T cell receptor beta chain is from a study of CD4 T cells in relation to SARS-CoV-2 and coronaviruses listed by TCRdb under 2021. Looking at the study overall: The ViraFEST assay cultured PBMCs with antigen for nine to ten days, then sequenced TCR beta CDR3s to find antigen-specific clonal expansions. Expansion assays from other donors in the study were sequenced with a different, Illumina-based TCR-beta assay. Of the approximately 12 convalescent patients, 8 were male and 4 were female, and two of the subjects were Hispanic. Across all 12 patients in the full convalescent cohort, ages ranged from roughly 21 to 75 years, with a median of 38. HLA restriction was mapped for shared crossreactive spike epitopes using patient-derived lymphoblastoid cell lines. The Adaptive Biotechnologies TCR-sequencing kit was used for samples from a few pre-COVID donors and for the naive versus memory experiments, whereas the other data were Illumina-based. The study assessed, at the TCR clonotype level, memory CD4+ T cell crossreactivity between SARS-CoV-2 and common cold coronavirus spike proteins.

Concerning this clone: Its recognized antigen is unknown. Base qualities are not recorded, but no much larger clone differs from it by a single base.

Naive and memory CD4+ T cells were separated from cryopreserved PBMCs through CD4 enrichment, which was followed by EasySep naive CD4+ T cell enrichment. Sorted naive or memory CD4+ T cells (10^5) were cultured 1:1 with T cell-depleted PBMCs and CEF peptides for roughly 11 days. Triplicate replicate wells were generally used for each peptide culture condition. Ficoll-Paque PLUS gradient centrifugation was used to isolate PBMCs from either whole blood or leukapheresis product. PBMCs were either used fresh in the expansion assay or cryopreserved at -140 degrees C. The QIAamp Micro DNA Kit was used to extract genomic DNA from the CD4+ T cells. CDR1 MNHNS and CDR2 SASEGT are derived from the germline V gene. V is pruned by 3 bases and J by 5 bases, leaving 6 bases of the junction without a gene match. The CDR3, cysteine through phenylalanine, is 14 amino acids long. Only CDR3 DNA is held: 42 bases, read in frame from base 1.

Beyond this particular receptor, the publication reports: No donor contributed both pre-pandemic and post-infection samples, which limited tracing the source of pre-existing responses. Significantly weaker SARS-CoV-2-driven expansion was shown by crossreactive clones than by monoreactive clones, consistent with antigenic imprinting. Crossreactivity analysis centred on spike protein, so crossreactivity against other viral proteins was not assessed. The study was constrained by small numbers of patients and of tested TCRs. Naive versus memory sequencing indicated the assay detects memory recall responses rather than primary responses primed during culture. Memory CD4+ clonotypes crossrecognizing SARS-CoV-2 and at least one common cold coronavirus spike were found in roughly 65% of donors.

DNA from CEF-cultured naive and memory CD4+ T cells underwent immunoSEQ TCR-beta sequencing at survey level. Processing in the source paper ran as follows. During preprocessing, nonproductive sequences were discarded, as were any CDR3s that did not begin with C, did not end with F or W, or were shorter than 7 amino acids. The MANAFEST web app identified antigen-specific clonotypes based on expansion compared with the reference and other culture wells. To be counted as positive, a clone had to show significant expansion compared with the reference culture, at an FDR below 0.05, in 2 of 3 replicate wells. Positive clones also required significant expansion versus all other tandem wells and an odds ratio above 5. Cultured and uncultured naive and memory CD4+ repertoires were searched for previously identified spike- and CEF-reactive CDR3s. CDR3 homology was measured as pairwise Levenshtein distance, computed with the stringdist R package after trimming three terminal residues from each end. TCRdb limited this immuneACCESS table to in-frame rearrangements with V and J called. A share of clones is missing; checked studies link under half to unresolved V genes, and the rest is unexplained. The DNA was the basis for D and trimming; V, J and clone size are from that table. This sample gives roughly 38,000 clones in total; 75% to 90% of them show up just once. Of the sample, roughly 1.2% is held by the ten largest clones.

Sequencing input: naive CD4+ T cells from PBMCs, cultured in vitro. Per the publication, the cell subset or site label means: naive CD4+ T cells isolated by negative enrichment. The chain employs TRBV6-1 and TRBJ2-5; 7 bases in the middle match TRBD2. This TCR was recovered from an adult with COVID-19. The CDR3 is CASSDHGRSETQYF. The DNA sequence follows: TGTGCCAGCAGTGACCACGGGAGGTCCGAGACCCAGTACTTC.